One and the same sample provided the 14 T cell receptor beta chains below, sequenced in a study of blood T cell repertoires in COVID-19 (dated by TCRdb to 2019 to 2021). Libraries came from the immunoSEQ multiplex PCR assay. In TCRdb, the immuneACCESS table is reduced to in-frame sequences with V and J assigned. These tables do not hold every clone; where another copy was compared, an unresolved V gene accounts for under half, and the others remain unexplained. The sample contains about 18,000 clones, around 89% of them found a single time. The ten top clones hold roughly 4.7% of the sample. Sequencing used PBMCs or T cells enriched from blood (not recorded which). The receptors shown here come from a woman aged 25 to 39 who had recovered from COVID-19.

J is TRBJ2-7 and V is TRBV19; D is uncertain. CDR3 length: 13 amino acids. Germline V gene data show CDR1 as LNHDA and CDR2 as SQIVND (reference sequence). V was pared by 3 bases and J by 8 bases, with 14 bases between. The CDR3 DNA is TGTGCCAGTAGTATTGTGGCGGCCGGAAAGCAGTACTTC. Translating it yields CASSIVAAGKQYF. Using reference TRBV19 and TRBJ2-7 for the parts outside the CDR3, the full variable domain is DGGITQSPKYLFRKEGQNVTLSCEQNLNHDAMYWYRQDPGQGLRLIYYSQIVNDFQKGDIAEGYSVSREKKESFPLTVTSAQKNPTAFYLCASSIVAAGKQYFGPGTRLTVT.

The V and J genes are TRBV5-1 and TRBJ2-2; TRBD1 matches 9 bases. V lost 4 bases and J lost 0; bases outside the gene matches: 10. CDR1 and CDR2 (germline): SGHRS, YFSETQ. CDR3 length: 18 residues. The CDR3: CASSGTHRGQTNTGELFF. The DNA for the CDR3 is TGCGCCAGCAGCGGAACTCACAGGGGGCAGACGAACACCGGGGAGCTGTTTTTT.

J is TRBJ2-5 and V is TRBV4-3, with TRBD1 matching 7 bases. The CDR3 covers 15 residues. Germline V gene sequence: CDR1 LGHNA, CDR2 YSLEER. J gave up 5 bases and V 1 base, and 7 bases lay outside the gene matches. CDR3 sequence: CASSQGYRGRETQYF. DNA for the CDR3: TGCGCCAGCAGCCAAGGGTACAGGGGCCGGGAGACCCAGTACTTC.

The rearrangement uses TRBV28 and TRBJ2-7; 16 bases agree with TRBD2. The germline CDR1 and CDR2 sequences are MDHEN and SYDVKM. Losses at the gene ends were 6 bases for V and 6 bases for J; bases not matched to a gene: 8. The CDR3 has 16 amino acids. The chain's CDR3 is CASSQGTSGGAGEQYF. The CDR3 DNA reads TGTGCCAGCAGCCAAGGGACTAGCGGGGGGGCGGGCGAGCAGTACTTC.

This sequence joins TRBV23-1 and TRBJ1-4; maybe TRBD1 (6 bases). TRBV23-1 is given ORF status, its function remaining uncertain. The CDR3 is 16 residues long. V lost 10 bases and J 0 bases, leaving 18 bases between the germline ends. CDR3 region: CATGGGARATNEKLFF. Here the CDR3 DNA reads TGCGCCACGGGAGGGGGGGCGCGGGCAACTAATGAAAAACTGTTTTTT.

The V and J genes are TRBV5-1 and TRBJ1-2; 7 bases are a match to TRBD1. Trimming removed 2 bases from V and 7 bases from J; junction bases left unmatched: 2. The CDR3 has 12 amino acids. Germline V gene lookup returns CDR1 SGHRS and CDR2 YFSETQ. CDR3: CASSLQGSGYTF. The CDR3 DNA follows: TGCGCCAGCAGCTTACAGGGGAGTGGCTACACCTTC.

The rearrangement uses TRBV7-2 and TRBJ2-1, with D tentatively TRBD1 (7 bases). There are 19 residues in the CDR3. Germline values: CDR1 SGHTA, CDR2 FQGNSA. Trimming cost V 5 bases and J 1 base, with 24 bases left between them. The CDR3 is CASSPPAAGGGLSYNEQFF. CDR3 nucleotides: TGTGCCAGCAGCCCACCGGCCGCCGGAGGGGGCTTGTCCTACAATGAGCAGTTCTTC. The full variable domain, its missing parts supplied by reference TRBV7-2 and TRBJ2-1, is GAGVSQSPSNKVTEKGKDVELRCDPISGHTALYWYRQSLGQGLEFLIYFQGNSAPDKSGLPSDRFSAERTGGSVSTLTIQRTQQEDSAVYLCASSPPAAGGGLSYNEQFFGPGTRLTVL.

To note about this clone: One end of the junction varies from germline; a read error may be responsible. The rearrangement joins TRBV6-6 to TRBJ2-7; tentative D call: TRBD1 (6 bases). Germline V gives CDR1 MNHNY, CDR2 SVGAGI (reference sequence). The CDR3 spans 14 residues. The CDR3 sequence: CASRPDRFSHEQYF. The CDR3 nucleotides are TGTGCCAGCAGGCCAGACAGGTTCTCCCACGAGCAGTACTTC.

V and J are TRBV3-1 (or the pseudogene TRBV3-2) and TRBJ1-1; no firm D call. The CDR3 runs 14 residues. V lost 0 bases to trimming and J lost 1 base, with 6 bases between them. The germline V gene encodes CDR1 LGHDT and CDR2 YNNKEL (reference sequence). In nucleotides, the CDR3 is TGTGCCAGCAGCCAAGATTCCGGGAACACTGAAGCTTTCTTT. It encodes CASSQDSGNTEAFF.

The rearrangement joins TRBV6-4 to TRBJ2-1, with a tentative D call TRBD2 (6 bases). This CDR3 is 15 amino acids long. V was trimmed by 3 bases and J by 2 bases, leaving 11 bases between them. Germline-derived CDR1 and CDR2 are MRHNA and SNTAGT. In DNA, the CDR3 is TGTGCCAGCAGTGAGGAAGGGAGGCCCTACAATGAGCAGTTCTTC. Its protein product is CASSEEGRPYNEQFF.

This clone was detected only once. The chain has TRBV29-1 and TRBJ1-1, with a weak D call TRBD1 (5 bases). Trimming took 3 bases from V and 4 from J, leaving 6 bases between them. Germline V CDR1 and CDR2: SQVTM, ANQGSEA. The CDR3 is made up of 11 amino acids. The CDR3 nucleotides read TGCAGCGTTGACAGGGTCACTGAAGCTTTCTTT. It yields the protein CSVDRVTEAFF.

This chain connects TRBV4-1 to TRBJ2-2; D might be TRBD2 (6 bases). The CDR3 spans 13 residues. CDR1 and CDR2 (germline): MGHRA, YSYEKL. Trimming took off 8 bases at V and 1 base at J, with 8 bases between the two ends. The CDR3 nucleotides are TGCGCCAGCGGCGGGATGAACACCGGGGAGCTGTTTTTT. This codes for CASGGMNTGELFF.

The chain has TRBV4-3 and TRBJ1-1, with D hard to call. Trimming removed 0 bases from V and 2 bases from J, with 4 bases in between. Germline V lookup: CDR1 LGHNA, CDR2 YSLEER. The CDR3 consists of 13 residues. The CDR3 DNA sequence: TGCGCCAGCAGCCAAGAGAGCAACACTGAAGCTTTCTTT. Protein product: CASSQESNTEAFF.

V and J are TRBV19 and TRBJ1-2; D remains unclear. Trimming took 5 bases from V and 8 from J, leaving 24 bases between them. This CDR3 is built from 16 residues. In germline, CDR1 is LNHDA, CDR2 SQIVND (reference sequence). The CDR3 nucleotides read TGTGCCAGTAGTTTGGCCGGGAGTCCGCTAGCGCGGGGCTACACCTTC. Protein: CASSLAGSPLARGYTF.